This T cell receptor (beta chain) was obtained from a study of shared clonotypes between healthy human individuals. Turning to the study itself: Used for every donor were three CD4 naive, three CD4 memory, two CD8 naive and one CD8 memory plate.

Trimming left V 2 bases short and J 4 bases short, with 16 bases between. CDR3 length: 16 amino acids. Germline values: CDR1 MNHNS, CDR2 SASEGT. This table comes from immunoSEQ multiplex PCR, and its TCRdb copy is limited to in-frame clones, with some not included. The sample records some 360,000 clones, more than 60% being singletons. This clone was seen once. This clonotype originated in a man aged 25 to 45 in good health. V is TRBV6-1 and J is TRBJ2-3; D possibly matches TRBD1 or TRBD2 (7 bases each). The sequenced sample consisted of memory CD4+ T cells sorted from blood. Documented subset: CD45RA-negative fraction. The CDR3, as DNA: TGTGCCAGCAGTGAACAGCAGGGAGGGGGCGCAGATACGCAGTATTTT. Translating gives CASSEQQGGGADTQYF.